These 8 T cell receptor beta chains were all obtained from the same sample, sequenced in a study of shared clonotypes between healthy human individuals. Profiled with immunoSEQ multiplex PCR; TCRdb holds only in-frame clones, not every one. The sample records approximately 1,500,000 clones, roughly 95% being singletons. The source material was naive CD4+ T cells sorted from blood. Described subset: CD45RA+ positively selected. The origin of the receptors is a man in his thirties or forties in good health.

The J gene is TRBJ1-1, the V gene TRBV7-8; no clear D. The CDR3 has 15 amino acids. Germline V CDR1 and CDR2: SGHVS, FQNEAQ. Trimming left V 0 bases short and J 0 bases short, with 8 bases between. For the CDR3, the DNA is TGTGCCAGCAGCTTAGCCCTGCCGGTGAACACTGAAGCTTTCTTT. This translates into CASSLALPVNTEAFF.

The genes are TRBV7-6 and TRBJ2-1; D may be TRBD2 (6 bases). The V and J ends lost 5 bases and 4 bases respectively, with 9 bases between them. Germline CDR1 is SGHVS and CDR2 is FNYEAQ. The CDR3 loop spans 13 amino acids. CDR3 in amino acids: CASSRGNYNEQFF. The CDR3 DNA follows: TGTGCCAGCAGCCGCGGGAATTACAATGAGCAGTTCTTC.

V usage is TRBV7-9 and J usage is TRBJ2-3; the match to TRBD2 covers 7 bases. This CDR3 region has 15 residues. The junction had 5 bases not matched to a gene; V was cut back by 2 bases and J by 3 bases. From germline, CDR1 is SEHNR and CDR2 FQNEAQ (reference sequence). This CDR3 is CASSLSLAVTDTQYF. The DNA for the CDR3 is TGTGCCAGCAGCTTATCCCTAGCGGTTACAGATACGCAGTATTTT. The variable domain in full, completed from reference TRBV7-9 and TRBJ2-3, reads DTGVSQNPRHKITKRGQNVTFRCDPISEHNRLYWYRQTLGQGPEFLTYFQNEAQLEKSRLLSDRFSAERPKGSFSTLEIQRTEQGDSAMYLCASSLSLAVTDTQYFGPGTRLTVL.

This chain uses TRBV2 with TRBJ2-7, with D possibly matching TRBD1 (7 bases). The V gene lost 4 bases and the J gene lost 6 bases, with 13 bases spanning the gap. The germline CDR1 and CDR2 sequences are SNHLY and FYNNEI. This CDR3 has 13 residues. Here the CDR3 DNA reads TGTGCCAGCAGTGCAGGGGGGTTGTCCGAGCAGTACTTC. Protein product: CASSAGGLSEQYF. Supplemented by reference TRBV2 and TRBJ2-7, the full variable domain reads EPEVTQTPSHQVTQMGQEVILRCVPISNHLYFYWYRQILGQKVEFLVSFYNNEISEKSEIFDDQFSVERPDGSNFTLKIRSTKLEDSAMYFCASSAGGLSEQYFGPGTRLTVT.

The chain employs TRBV7-9 and TRBJ1-4; D possibly corresponds to TRBD1 (6 bases). The ends were cut back, 5 bases at V and 0 bases at J, with 13 bases in the middle. This CDR3 spans 16 amino acids. Germline lookup yields CDR1 SEHNR and CDR2 FQNEAQ (reference sequence). In nucleotides, the CDR3 is TGTGCCAGCAGCCCTAAGGGACACCCAACTAATGAAAAACTGTTTTTT. Protein product: CASSPKGHPTNEKLFF.

Remarks on this clone: This CDR3 is also generated by other DNA sequences in the sample. The chain recombines TRBV5-6 with TRBJ2-1; TRBD2 might be the D (7 bases). CDR3 size: 15 residues. The germline gives CDR1 SGHDT, CDR2 YYEEEE. Trimming took 1 base from V and 0 from J, leaving 8 bases between them. The CDR3 is CASSLRGGSYNEQFF. As DNA, the CDR3 is TGTGCCAGCAGCTTGAGGGGGGGCTCCTACAATGAGCAGTTCTTC.

The chain recombines TRBV7-9 with TRBJ2-7; 7 positions match TRBD1. The CDR3 loop spans 14 amino acids. CDR1 is SEHNR and CDR2 is FQNEAQ in the germline V gene (reference sequence). V lost 5 bases to trimming and J lost 3 bases; unmatched junction nucleotides: 7. The CDR3 sequence is CASSHKGARYEQYF. The CDR3 DNA follows: TGTGCCAGCAGCCACAAGGGGGCGCGCTACGAGCAGTACTTC.

The V gene is TRBV9, the J gene TRBJ2-1; possibly TRBD1 or TRBD2 for D (6 bases each). The CDR3 totals 15 residues. Deletions cut 6 bases from V and 3 bases from J, with 16 bases between. In germline, CDR1 is SGDLS, CDR2 YYNGEE. For the CDR3, the DNA is TGTGCCAGCACCAAAAGGGGGGATCGCTACAATGAGCAGTTCTTC. This codes for CASTKRGDRYNEQFF.